These 28 T cell receptor beta chains were all obtained from the same sample, sequenced in a study of identical twins. TCRdb processed the 5' RACE reads anew with MiXCR; each CDR3 protein has one entry. Altogether hundreds of thousands of distinct CDR3 sequences are present, about 24% being singletons, with the ten largest covering around 3%. The same data also contributed to another study, on T cells expressing NK-cell markers.

Sequenced sample: CD4+ T cells sorted from blood. The receptors originated from a young woman in good health.

This chain joins TRBV12-3 or TRBV12-4 and TRBJ2-2; possible D gene TRBD1, 6 bases. V was pared by 7 bases and J by 2 bases, with 11 bases between. The CDR3 consists of 14 residues. Written as DNA, the CDR3 is TGTGCCAGCAAAGGACAGATCAACACCGGGGAGCTGTTTTTT. Encoded protein: CASKGQINTGELFF.

J is TRBJ2-3 and V is TRBV5-1; D gene uncertain. Trimming cost V 7 bases and J 2 bases, with 5 bases left between them. CDR1 is SGHRS, CDR2 YFSETQ, per germline. CDR3 length equals 11 residues. Here the CDR3 DNA reads TGCGCCAGCGCTAACACAGATACGCAGTATTTT. Protein product: CASANTDTQYF.

V gene TRBV29-1 combines with J gene TRBJ2-3, with TRBD2 matching over 7 bases. The V and J ends lost 4 bases and 2 bases, in that order; junction bases with no gene match: 9. There are 15 residues in the CDR3. CDR1 and CDR2 from the germline V gene are SQVTM and ANQGSEA. The CDR3 loop is CSVVGSSGPTDTQYF. The CDR3 region has the DNA TGCAGCGTTGTAGGGTCTAGCGGCCCCACAGATACGCAGTATTTT.

Of note for this clonotype: One junction end disagrees with the germline gene, perhaps due to a read error. CDR3 amino acids: CASSETSGGASRQETQYF. The DNA of the CDR3 is TGTGCTAGCAGCGAAACTAGCGGGGGGGCAAGCCGGCAAGAGACCCAGTACTTC. This chain uses TRBV7-7 with TRBJ2-5, with 13 bases matching TRBD2. The CDR3 sequence is 18 residues long. Germline CDR1 SSHAT, CDR2 FNYEAQ (reference sequence).

This clonotype appeared once. This chain uses TRBV7-7 with TRBJ2-7, with 7 bases that match TRBD1. CDR1 is SSHAT and CDR2 is FNYEAQ in the germline V gene (reference sequence). The CDR3 is 13 residues long. The trim removed 5 bases at V and 7 bases at J, leaving 8 bases unmatched. The CDR3 DNA sequence: TGTGCCAGCAGCGCCGACAGGGTGGGAGAGCAGTACTTC. This encodes CASSADRVGEQYF.

At least ten counts were recorded for this clonotype. This chain connects TRBV5-1 to TRBJ2-5; TRBD2 matches at 9 bases. Germline V gene lookup returns CDR1 SGHRS and CDR2 YFSETQ. The CDR3 totals 15 residues. V was clipped by 4 bases and J by 4 bases; unmatched bases: 8. The CDR3 region has the DNA TGCGCCAGCAGCCTACCGGGACTAGCAGGAGAGACCCAGTACTTC. It yields the protein CASSLPGLAGETQYF.

This clonotype was seen a handful of times. The V and J genes are TRBV25-1 and TRBJ1-3; D ambiguous. Looked up from germline, CDR1 is MGHDK and CDR2 is SYGVNS. The V end lost 10 bases, the J end lost 4 bases, and 11 bases lay between the germline ends. This CDR3 contains 12 residues. The CDR3 spells CAIPGLGNTIYF. CDR3 in DNA: TGTGCCATCCCGGGCCTCGGAAACACCATATATTTT.

The J gene is TRBJ2-2, the V gene TRBV2, with TRBD2 matching 12 bases. The CDR3 totals 18 residues. CDR1 SNHLY and CDR2 FYNNEI come from the germline V gene. Trimming at V came to 3 bases and at J to 0 bases, leaving 5 bases not matched to a gene. Written as DNA, the CDR3 is TGTGCCAGCAGTGATAGGAGGACTAGCGGGACGAACACCGGGGAGCTGTTTTTT. This encodes CASSDRRTSGTNTGELFF. Supplemented by reference TRBV2 and TRBJ2-2, the full variable domain reads EPEVTQTPSHQVTQMGQEVILRCVPISNHLYFYWYRQILGQKVEFLVSFYNNEISEKSEIFDDQFSVERPDGSNFTLKIRSTKLEDSAMYFCASSDRRTSGTNTGELFFGEGSRLTVL.

J is TRBJ1-4 and V is TRBV25-1; no reliable D call. The CDR3 runs 13 residues. The germline V gene encodes CDR1 MGHDK and CDR2 SYGVNS. V shed 6 bases and J shed 2 bases, with 7 bases lying between them. DNA of the CDR3: TGTGCCAGCAGAAGGGCTACTAATGAAAAACTGTTTTTT. Translating gives CASRRATNEKLFF.

This sequence joins TRBV30 and TRBJ1-1; D perhaps matches TRBD1 (5 bases). CDR1 GTSNPN and CDR2 SVGIG come from the germline V gene (reference sequence). The CDR3 loop spans 16 amino acids. The germline V and J ends were trimmed by 0 bases and 1 base, with 15 bases remaining between them. The CDR3 DNA follows: TGTGCCTGGAGTGTAGGGTGGGGCCGCGGGAACACTGAAGCTTTCTTT. Its translation is CAWSVGWGRGNTEAFF.

This rearrangement joins TRBV2 to TRBJ2-1, with a weak D call TRBD2 (6 bases). CDR3 size: 15 residues. V lost 6 bases to trimming and J lost 2 bases, with 14 bases between them. Germline CDR1 is SNHLY and CDR2 is FYNNEI. The CDR3: CASSGGYPTYNEQFF. In DNA form, the CDR3 reads TGTGCCAGCAGCGGGGGTTACCCTACCTACAATGAGCAGTTCTTC. The variable domain in full, completed from reference TRBV2 and TRBJ2-1, reads EPEVTQTPSHQVTQMGQEVILRCVPISNHLYFYWYRQILGQKVEFLVSFYNNEISEKSEIFDDQFSVERPDGSNFTLKIRSTKLEDSAMYFCASSGGYPTYNEQFFGPGTRLTVL.

The genes are TRBV11-2 and TRBJ2-7; D perhaps matches TRBD1 (6 bases). This CDR3 has 15 amino acids. V was cut by 1 base and J by 5 bases, with 15 bases left in between. The germline V gene encodes CDR1 SGHAT and CDR2 FQNNGV. The CDR3 bases are TGTGCCAGCAGCTTAGGGACAGCGAGGGGCCACGAGCAGTACTTC. Amino acid sequence: CASSLGTARGHEQYF.

This clonotype has only a few counts. The CDR3, as DNA: TGTGCCATCAGTGAGTCGCCGGACCGGGGTGTCACTGAAGCTTTCTTT. This translates into CAISESPDRGVTEAFF. The J gene is TRBJ1-1, the V gene TRBV10-3; D is undetermined. Germline loops: CDR1 ENHRY, CDR2 SYGVKD. The germline V and J ends were trimmed by 0 bases and 4 bases, with 15 bases remaining between them. The CDR3 totals 16 residues.

The rearrangement joins TRBV9 to TRBJ2-3, with D hard to call. Germline loops: CDR1 SGDLS, CDR2 YYNGEE. V was trimmed by 3 bases and J by 4 bases, leaving 9 bases between them. CDR3 length equals 13 residues. In nucleotides, the CDR3 is TGTGCCAGCAGCGAGCCTGGGTCAGATACGCAGTATTTT. This gives the protein CASSEPGSDTQYF.

The chain couples TRBV5-1 to TRBJ2-5, with 8 bases matching TRBD2. The CDR3 has 16 amino acids. The trim removed 0 bases at V and 5 bases at J, leaving 9 bases unmatched. The germline CDR1 and CDR2 sequences are SGHRS and YFSETQ. CDR3 loop: CASSLEGAAGVETQYF. The CDR3 DNA follows: TGCGCCAGCAGCTTGGAGGGTGCAGCGGGAGTCGAGACCCAGTACTTC.

This clonotype was seen a few times. This chain joins TRBV5-5 and TRBJ2-3; 9 bases align to TRBD1. The CDR3 covers 15 residues. Germline CDR1 is SGHKS and CDR2 is YYEKEE (reference sequence). The V and J ends lost 1 base and 4 bases, in that order; junction bases with no gene match: 4. This CDR3 reads CASSLNRGPPDTQYF. In DNA, the CDR3 is TGTGCCAGCAGCTTGAACAGGGGGCCCCCAGATACGCAGTATTTT. The variable domain in full, with the rest retrieved from reference TRBV5-5 and TRBJ2-3, is DAGVTQSPTHLIKTRGQQVTLRCSPISGHKSVSWYQQVLGQGPQFIFQYYEKEERGRGNFPDRFSARQFPNYSSELNVNALLLGDSALYLCASSLNRGPPDTQYFGPGTRLTVL.

The chain recombines TRBV5-6 with TRBJ2-5, with D maybe TRBD1 (7 bases). The CDR3 is made up of 13 amino acids. The V gene lost 4 bases and the J gene lost 5 bases, with 12 bases spanning the gap. The germline V gene has CDR1 SGHDT and CDR2 YYEEEE. The CDR3 here is CASSAAGGETQYF. As DNA, the CDR3 is TGTGCCAGCAGCGCGGCAGGGGGGGAGACCCAGTACTTC.

The rearrangement uses TRBV6-1 and TRBJ2-5; D may be TRBD2 (6 bases). The germline V gene has CDR1 MNHNS and CDR2 SASEGT. The V and J ends lost 1 base and 5 bases respectively, with 11 bases between them. This CDR3 spans 14 amino acids. The CDR3 bases are TGTGCCAGCAGTGAAGGGAGGGTCCGGGAGACCCAGTACTTC. It translates to CASSEGRVRETQYF.

The rearrangement uses TRBV7-8 and TRBJ2-3; D is possibly TRBD2 (6 bases). V was cut by 6 bases and J by 4 bases, with 14 bases left in between. The CDR3 sequence is 14 residues long. The germline gives CDR1 SGHVS, CDR2 FQNEAQ. The CDR3 coding sequence is TGTGCCAGCAGACGAGTGGGAGGAGCAGATACGCAGTATTTT. Translated, it gives CASRRVGGADTQYF.

A few counts support this clonotype. This chain joins TRBV9 and TRBJ2-5; D possibly matches TRBD1 or TRBD2 (5 bases each). Per the germline V gene, CDR1 is SGDLS and CDR2 is YYNGEE. This CDR3 has 15 residues. V lost 0 bases, J lost 5 bases, and 14 bases lay in between. CDR3 protein: CASSVERGVRETQYF. The CDR3 nucleotides are TGTGCCAGCAGCGTAGAAAGGGGAGTGCGGGAGACCCAGTACTTC. The full variable domain, in which reference TRBV9 and TRBJ2-5 provide the parts outside the CDR3, is DSGVTQTPKHLITATGQRVTLRCSPRSGDLSVYWYQQSLDQGLQFLIQYYNGEERAKGNILERFSAQQFPDLHSELNLSSLELGDSALYFCASSVERGVRETQYFGPGTRLLVL.

The chain is built from TRBV20-1 and TRBJ2-7; 7 nucleotides align to TRBD2. The trim removed 3 bases at V and 5 bases at J, leaving 19 bases unmatched. Germline CDR1 DFQATT, CDR2 SNEGSKA (reference sequence). There are 17 residues in the CDR3. This CDR3 reads CSARAELTSSESNEQYF. The CDR3, as DNA: TGCAGTGCTAGGGCCGAATTGACTAGCTCGGAGTCCAACGAGCAGTACTTC.

The rearrangement joins TRBV12-3 or TRBV12-4 to TRBJ2-5; D possibly corresponds to TRBD1 (5 bases). The CDR3 contains 13 residues. V was pared by 5 bases and J by 4 bases, with 11 bases between. The CDR3 sequence is CASSPLQGETQYF. DNA of the CDR3: TGTGCCAGCAGTCCCCTCCAGGGAGAGACCCAGTACTTC.

This clonotype was seen a few times. The chain employs TRBV5-1 and TRBJ2-1; 7 bases are a match to TRBD2. In germline, CDR1 is SGHRS, CDR2 YFSETQ. The J segment lost 8 bases and the V segment lost 4 bases, leaving 15 bases of the junction unmatched. There are 16 residues in the CDR3. The CDR3 sequence: CASSRTSGVGVDEQFF. The CDR3 nucleotides are TGCGCCAGCAGCCGGACGAGCGGGGTAGGGGTCGATGAGCAGTTCTTC.

The CDR3 loop reads CASSPRLAGVADTQYF. CDR3 sequence (DNA): TGTGCCAGCAGCCCTAGGTTAGCGGGAGTCGCAGATACGCAGTATTTT. V gene TRBV7-8 combines with J gene TRBJ2-3, with TRBD2 matching over 9 bases. There are 16 residues in the CDR3. Trimming took 5 bases from V and 4 from J; bases not matched to a gene: 10. CDR1 is SGHVS and CDR2 is FQNEAQ in the germline V gene.

The V call is TRBV29-1, the J call TRBJ2-7, with a weak D call TRBD1 (5 bases). With 1 base removed from V and 5 bases from J, the gap between germline ends came to 12 bases. The CDR3 covers 13 residues. Germline CDR1 reads SQVTM; CDR2 reads ANQGSEA. DNA of the CDR3: TGCAGCGTTGAAGGGCAGGGTCCCCACGAGCAGTACTTC. It is translated as CSVEGQGPHEQYF.

In its sample, this clonotype was seen a few times. The chain recombines TRBV29-1 with TRBJ1-1, with 11 bases aligning to TRBD1. The V gene's germline CDR1 is SQVTM and CDR2 ANQGSEA. The junction had 5 bases not matched to a gene; V was cut back by 7 bases and J by 4 bases. The CDR3 has 13 residues. CDR3 DNA sequence: TGCAGCGCTGAGGGGACAGGGGGCACTGAAGCTTTCTTT. It specifies CSAEGTGGTEAFF. Using reference TRBV29-1 and TRBJ1-1 for the parts outside the CDR3, the full variable domain is SAVISQKPSRDICQRGTSLTIQCQVDSQVTMMFWYRQQPGQSLTLIATANQGSEATYESGFVIDKFPISRPNLTFSTLTVSNMSPEDSSIYLCSAEGTGGTEAFFGQGTRLTVV.

This clonotype was seen only a few times. This sequence joins TRBV20-1 and TRBJ1-5, with 7 bases lining up with TRBD1. In germline, CDR1 is DFQATT, CDR2 SNEGSKA (reference sequence). The V and J ends lost 3 bases and 3 bases, in that order; junction bases with no gene match: 5. There are 14 residues in the CDR3. CDR3 protein: CSASTGEINQPQHF. The CDR3 nucleotides read TGCAGTGCTAGCACAGGGGAGATCAATCAGCCCCAGCATTTT.

The V and J genes are TRBV6-1 and TRBJ2-7; a possible D gene is TRBD2 (6 bases). V lost 4 bases and J 2 bases, leaving 15 bases between the germline ends. The length of the CDR3 is 15 residues. The germline gives CDR1 MNHNS, CDR2 SASEGT. The CDR3 spells CASSGAGTGAYEQYF. Here the CDR3 DNA reads TGTGCCAGCAGTGGAGCCGGGACTGGAGCCTACGAGCAGTACTTC.